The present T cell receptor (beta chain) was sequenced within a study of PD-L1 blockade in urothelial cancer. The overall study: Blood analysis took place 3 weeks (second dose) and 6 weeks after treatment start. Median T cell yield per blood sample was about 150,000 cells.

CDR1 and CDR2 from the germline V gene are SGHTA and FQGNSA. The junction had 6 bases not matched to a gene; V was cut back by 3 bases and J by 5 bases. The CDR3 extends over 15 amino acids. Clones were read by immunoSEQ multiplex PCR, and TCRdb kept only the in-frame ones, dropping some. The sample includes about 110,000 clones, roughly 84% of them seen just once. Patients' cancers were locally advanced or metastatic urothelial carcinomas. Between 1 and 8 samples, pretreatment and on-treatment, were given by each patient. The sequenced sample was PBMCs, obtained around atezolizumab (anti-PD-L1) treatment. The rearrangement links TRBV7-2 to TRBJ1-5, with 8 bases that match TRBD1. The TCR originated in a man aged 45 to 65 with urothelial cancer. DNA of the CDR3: TGTGCCAGCAGCTTGGCGGGACAGGTTTATCAGCCCCAGCATTTT. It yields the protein CASSLAGQVYQPQHF.